This TCR beta chain was captured in a study of blood T cell repertoires in COVID-19. Study-level information: PBMCs, B-cell-depleted T cells, or T cells provided the cDNA or gDNA that made up the material.

The CDR3 consists of 15 residues. V lost 6 bases, J lost 4 bases, and 11 bases stayed unmatched. Per germline, CDR1 MNHEY and CDR2 SVGAGI. Method: immunoSEQ multiplex PCR; TCRdb's copy keeps in-frame clones and lacks some. The table lists about 150,000 clones, around 85% of them singletons, with roughly 0.6% in the top ten. This clone showed up just a few times. The genes are TRBV6-5 and TRBJ2-7, with TRBD2 matching over 8 bases. Sequenced material: peripheral blood. This TCR came from a man aged 60-69 years with COVID-19, enrolled during active disease. The CDR3 DNA reads TGTGCCAGCAGGGGGGAAGGGAGCGGGGGTTACGAGCAGTACTTC. Its translation: CASRGEGSGGYEQYF.